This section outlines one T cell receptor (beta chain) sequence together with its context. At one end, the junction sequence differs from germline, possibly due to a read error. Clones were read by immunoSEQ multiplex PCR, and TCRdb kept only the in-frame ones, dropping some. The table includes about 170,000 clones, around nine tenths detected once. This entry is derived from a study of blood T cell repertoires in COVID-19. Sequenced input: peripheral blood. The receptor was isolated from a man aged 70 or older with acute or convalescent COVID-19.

The DNA of the CDR3 is TGTGCCAGTAGTGGGCGGACAGGCTACACCTTC. It specifies CASSGRTGYTF. The V call is TRBV2, the J call TRBJ1-2; TRBD1 might be the D (5 bases). Germline lookup yields CDR1 SNHLY and CDR2 FYNNEI. CDR3 length: 11 amino acids. Variable domain in full (rest from reference TRBV2 and TRBJ1-2): EPEVTQTPSHQVTQMGQEVILRCVPISNHLYFYWYRQILGQKVEFLVSFYNNEISEKSEIFDDQFSVERPDGSNFTLKIRSTKLEDSAMYFCASSGRTGYTFGSGTRLTVV.